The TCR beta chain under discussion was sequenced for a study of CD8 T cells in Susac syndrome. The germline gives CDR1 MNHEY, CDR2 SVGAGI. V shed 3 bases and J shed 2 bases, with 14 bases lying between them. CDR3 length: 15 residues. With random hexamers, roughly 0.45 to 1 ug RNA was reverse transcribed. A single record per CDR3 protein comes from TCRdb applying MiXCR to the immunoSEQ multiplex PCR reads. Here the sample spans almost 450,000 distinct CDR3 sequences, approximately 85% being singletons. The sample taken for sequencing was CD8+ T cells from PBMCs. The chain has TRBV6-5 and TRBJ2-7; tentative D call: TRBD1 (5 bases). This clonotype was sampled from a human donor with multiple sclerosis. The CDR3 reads CASSYGKWTTYEQYF. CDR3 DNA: TGTGCCAGCAGTTATGGTAAATGGACAACCTACGAGCAGTACTTC.